This TCR beta chain was obtained from a study of T cells in Graves' hyperthyroidism and ophthalmopathy. Authors of the study amplified TCR beta CDR3 regions from RNA transcripts. HTBI primers were the set used in a first-round RT-PCR of the TCR CDR3. TCRdb called the multiplex PCR reads again in MiXCR, with one record for every CDR3 protein. The sample consists of a few hundred thousand distinct CDR3 sequences, more than 15% of them appearing once. This clonotype has just a few counts. The junction differs from germline at one of its ends, possibly a read error. Germline CDR1 is KGHSH and CDR2 is LQKENI. This CDR3 contains 15 residues. A lack of ophthalmopathy progression within 18 months defined stable Graves' hyperthyroidism.

The V call is TRBV18, the J call TRBJ2-5; a weak D match, TRBD1 (6 bases). The source of this sequence is a woman aged 30 to 39 with Graves' hyperthyroidism. Sequences were obtained from blood. CDR3 DNA: TGTGCCTGCTCACCACCGAACAGGGCGGAGGAGACCCAGTACTTC. Its protein product is CACSPPNRAEETQYF.